This T cell receptor beta chain is from a study of T-cell memory formation after mild COVID-19 (dated by TCRdb to the early 2020s). For the wider study: Most TCR sequence clusters were specific to one of the two donors. In a couple of donors, T-cell clones that expanded and contracted after mild COVID-19 were followed by sequencing TCRalpha and TCRbeta repertoires longitudinally. The cohort comprised two young, previously healthy adult volunteers, one female and one male.

The sequencer listed for this sample is Illumina NovaSeq 6000. TCRalpha and TCRbeta cDNA libraries were constructed by 5'RACE with constant-segment primers, with sample barcodes and unique molecular identifiers being introduced. RNA was extracted from every sample with Trizol reagent. The libraries were amplified in two PCR steps, and the second step added a second sample barcode and Illumina TruSeq adapters. The libraries were sequenced on an Illumina NovaSeq using 2 x 150 bp paired-end reads. The published analysis was carried out like this. With migec v1.2.7, reads were demultiplexed and then collapsed into UMI-guided consensus sequences. Using mixcr v2.1.11, the UMI consensuses were aligned to TRA and TRB V and J templates and assembled into clonotypes. Clonotypes were classified as expanded or contracted when called significant by both edgeR and NoisET, with noise models trained on biological replicates. For edgeR calls, the cutoffs were a false discovery rate-adjusted p below 0.01 and a log2 fold-change threshold of 1. As an exploratory analysis of dynamics, PCA with hierarchical clustering was applied to max-normalized trajectories of the 1000 most abundant clonotypes. Separately sequenced CD4+ and CD8+ repertoires were used to assign a CD4 or CD8 phenotype to each responding clone. The public reads were run again by TCRdb, first through fastp at Q25 and then through MiXCR, and only productive beta chains were kept. CDR3 protein sequences are deduplicated, and each keeps its most common genes and DNA. For this entry, the V and J calls and clone size follow TCRdb and not the study's own pipeline. This sample holds 400,000 or so distinct CDR3 sequences; around 18% were observed only once. 8.4% of the sample is held by the ten biggest clonotypes.

About this clonotype itself: Its antigen is not yet known. Per-nucleotide qualities are absent, and no much larger clonotype sits a single base away.

On the study overall, not on this receptor specifically: Contracting CD4+ clones turned up mainly in the CM and EM memory subsets, whereas EMRA was where CD8+ clones were enriched. Some responding clones were detected in pre-infection memory, which suggested that pre-existing cross-reactive memory T cells had joined the SARS-CoV-2 response. Only two mild cases were covered in the study, and larger cohorts including severe cases with pre-infection samples were considered necessary. Clones contracting from day 15 to 85 had balanced CD4/CD8 phenotypes, while a second wave expanding from day 15 to 37 was biased towards CD4+. SARS-CoV-2 specificity was not confirmed for the second-wave clones peaking on day 37.

PBMCs were isolated by Ficoll-Paque density gradient centrifugation. The TCR comes from an adult woman who had mild COVID-19 (a few samples of this study predate the infection). The sample titles of this study are shuffled in the database, so cell type and time point are left out; the donor was told from shared clones. The specimen was PBMCs or a T cell subset sorted from them (not recorded which).

The CDR3 region: CASSSLGLGGPYEQYF. The DNA sequence follows: TGTGCCAGCAGTTCCTTGGGGTTGGGCGGGCCCTACGAGCAGTACTTC. The chain employs TRBV28 and TRBJ2-7, and TRBD2 may be the D gene, going by 5 matching bases. Trimming takes 4 bases from V and 2 bases from J, and the germline ends sit 18 bases apart. CDR1 and CDR2 are drawn from the germline V gene: MDHEN, SYDVKM. The CDR3 runs 16 amino acids, cysteine and phenylalanine included. The DNA shown is the 48-base CDR3, in frame from base 1. The full variable domain, completed from the reference TRBV28 and TRBJ2-7 proteins outside the CDR3, reads DVKVTQSSRYLVKRTGEKVFLECVQDMDHENMFWYRQDPGLGLRLIYFSYDVKMKEKGDIPEGYSVSREKKERFSLILESASTNQTSMYLCASSSLGLGGPYEQYFGPGTRLTVT.